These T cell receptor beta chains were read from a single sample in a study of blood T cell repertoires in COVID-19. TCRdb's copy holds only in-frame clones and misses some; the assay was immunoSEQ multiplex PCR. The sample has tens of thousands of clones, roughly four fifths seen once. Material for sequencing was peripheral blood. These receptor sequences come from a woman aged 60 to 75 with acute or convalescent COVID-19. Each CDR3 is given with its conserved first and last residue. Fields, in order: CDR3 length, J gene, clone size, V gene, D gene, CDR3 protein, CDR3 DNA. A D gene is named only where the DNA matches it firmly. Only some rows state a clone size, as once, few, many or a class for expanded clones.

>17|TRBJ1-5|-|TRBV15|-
CATSSVRDILSNQPQHF
TGTGCCACCAGCAGTGTCAGGGATATTTTGAGCAATCAGCCCCAGCATTTT
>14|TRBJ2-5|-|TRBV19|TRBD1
CASSSGQVLGTQYF
TGTGCCAGTAGTAGCGGACAGGTACTTGGGACCCAGTACTTC
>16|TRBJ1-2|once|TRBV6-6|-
CASSYSLGRENYGYTF
TGTGCCAGCAGTTACTCTTTGGGGAGGGAAAACTATGGCTACACCTTC
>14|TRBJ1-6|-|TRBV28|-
CASSSVEANSPLHF
TGTGCCAGCAGTTCCGTGGAGGCGAATTCACCCCTCCACTTT
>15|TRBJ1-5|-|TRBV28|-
CASSPTRGSNQPQHF
TGTGCCAGCAGTCCAACCCGGGGGAGCAATCAGCCCCAGCATTTT
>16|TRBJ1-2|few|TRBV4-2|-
CASSQDLTQFVYGYTF
TGTGCCAGCAGCCAAGATTTAACGCAGTTCGTTTATGGCTACACCTTC
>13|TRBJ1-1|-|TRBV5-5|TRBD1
CASSYDRGTEAFF
TGTGCCAGCAGTTACGACAGGGGCACTGAAGCTTTCTTT
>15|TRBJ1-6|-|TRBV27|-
CASAPETAYNSPLHF
TGTGCCAGCGCACCGGAGACAGCTTATAATTCACCCCTCCACTTT
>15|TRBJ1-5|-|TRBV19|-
CASTPVPSGNQPQHF
TGTGCCAGTACCCCGGTCCCGTCGGGCAATCAGCCCCAGCATTTT
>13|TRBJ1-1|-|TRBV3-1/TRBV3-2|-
CASSQNRATEAFF
TGTGCCAGCAGCCAAAACAGGGCCACTGAAGCTTTCTTT
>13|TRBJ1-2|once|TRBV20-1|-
CSASLWTGGGYTF
TGCAGTGCGAGTCTTTGGACGGGGGGTGGCTACACCTTC
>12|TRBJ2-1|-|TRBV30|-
CAWRAPPGLKFF
TGTGCCTGGAGGGCCCCTCCAGGATTGAAGTTCTTC
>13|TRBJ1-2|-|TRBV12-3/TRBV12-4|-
CASSFNRRGGYTF
TGTGCCAGCAGTTTTAATCGCCGAGGGGGCTACACCTTC
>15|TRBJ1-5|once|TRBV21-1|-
CASSSLKGGLETQHF
TGTGCCAGCAGCTCCCTGAAAGGGGGCCTCGAGACCCAGCATTTT
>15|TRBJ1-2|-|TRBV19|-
CASTLLARAGYGYTF
TGTGCCAGTACCCTCCTTGCTAGGGCGGGATATGGCTACACCTTC
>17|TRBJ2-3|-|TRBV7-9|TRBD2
CASSLGKTSTRTDTQYF
TGTGCCAGCAGCTTAGGTAAGACTAGCACACGCACAGATACGCAGTATTTT
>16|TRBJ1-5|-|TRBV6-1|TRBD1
CASSDQRGPGNQPQHF
TGTGCCAGCAGTGATCAGAGGGGGCCGGGCAATCAGCCCCAGCATTTT
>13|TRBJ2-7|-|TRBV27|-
CASSLSNSYEQYF
TGTGCCAGCAGTTTATCTAATTCCTACGAGCAGTACTTC
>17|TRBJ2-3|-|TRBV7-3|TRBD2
CASSPSPSGDTTDTQYF
TGTGCCAGCAGCCCGTCCCCTAGCGGGGATACCACAGATACGCAGTATTTT
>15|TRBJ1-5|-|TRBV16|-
CASSLTSQPNQPQHF
TGTGCCAGCAGCCTAACTTCACAGCCGAATCAGCCCCAGCATTTT
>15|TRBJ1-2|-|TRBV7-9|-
CASSLGNAGNYGYTF
TGTGCCAGCAGCTTAGGTAACGCCGGTAACTATGGCTACACCTTC
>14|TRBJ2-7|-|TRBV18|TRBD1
CASSPLGTEREQYF
TGTGCCAGCTCACCGCTGGGGACAGAACGCGAGCAGTACTTC
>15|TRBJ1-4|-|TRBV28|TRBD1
CASSSGQGLGEKLFF
TGTGCCAGCAGTTCGGGACAGGGTCTTGGTGAAAAACTGTTTTTT
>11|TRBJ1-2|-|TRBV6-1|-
CASSDRVRYTF
TGTGCCAGCAGTGACAGGGTTCGCTACACCTTC
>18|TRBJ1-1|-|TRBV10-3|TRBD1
CAISESGTGSTGNTEAFF
TGTGCCATCAGTGAGTCCGGGACAGGGTCAACCGGGAACACTGAAGCTTTCTTT
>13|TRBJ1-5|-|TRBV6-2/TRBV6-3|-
CASSHQGNQPQHF
TGTGCCAGCAGTCACCAGGGCAATCAGCCCCAGCATTTT
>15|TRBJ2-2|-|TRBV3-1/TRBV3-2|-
CASSRKRGASGELFF
TGTGCCAGCAGCCGAAAACGGGGGGCGTCCGGGGAGCTGTTTTTT
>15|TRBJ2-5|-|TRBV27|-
CASSLRGRGQETQYF
TGTGCCAGCAGTTTGAGGGGGAGAGGGCAAGAGACCCAGTACTTC
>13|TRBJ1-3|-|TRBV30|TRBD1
CAWGKTGGNTIYF
TGTGCCTGGGGAAAGACAGGGGGAAACACCATATATTTT
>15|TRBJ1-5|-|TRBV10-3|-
CAIRGQGRGNQPQHF
TGTGCCATCAGGGGGCAGGGGAGAGGAAATCAGCCCCAGCATTTT
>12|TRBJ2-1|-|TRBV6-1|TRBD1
CASSELDRAYFF
TGTGCCAGCAGTGAGTTGGACAGGGCCTACTTCTTC
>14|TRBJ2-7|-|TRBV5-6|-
CASSPLASSYEQYF
TGTGCCAGCAGCCCGCTAGCGAGCTCCTACGAGCAGTACTTC
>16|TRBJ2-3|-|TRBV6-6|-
CASSPLGVRFTDTQYF
TGTGCCAGCAGTCCCCTAGGGGTAAGATTCACAGATACGCAGTATTTT
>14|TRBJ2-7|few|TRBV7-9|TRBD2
CASSPGRLTYEQYF
TGTGCCAGCAGCCCCGGGAGGCTCACCTACGAGCAGTACTTC
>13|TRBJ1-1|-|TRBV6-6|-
CASSHPGNTEAFF
TGTGCCAGCAGTCACCCAGGGAACACTGAAGCTTTCTTT
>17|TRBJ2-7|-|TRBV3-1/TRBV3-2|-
CASSQDRVLPRTYEQYF
TGTGCCAGCAGCCAAGATCGGGTTCTGCCGAGAACCTACGAGCAGTACTTC
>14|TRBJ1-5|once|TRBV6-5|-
CASRRTGSNQPQHF
TGTGCCAGCAGACGAACCGGGAGCAATCAGCCCCAGCATTTT
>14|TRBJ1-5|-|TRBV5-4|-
CASSSGDLNQPQHF
TGTGCCAGCAGCTCGGGGGACCTCAATCAGCCCCAGCATTTT
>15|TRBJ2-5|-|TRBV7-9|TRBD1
CASSRGQRLQETQYF
TGTGCCAGCAGCCGGGGACAGAGACTACAAGAGACCCAGTACTTC
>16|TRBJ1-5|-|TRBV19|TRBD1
CASSRGTGRAGQPQHF
TGTGCCAGTAGTAGGGGGACAGGGAGAGCAGGTCAGCCCCAGCATTTT
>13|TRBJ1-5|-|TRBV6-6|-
CASSQGNNQPQHF
TGTGCCAGCAGCCAGGGCAACAATCAGCCCCAGCATTTT
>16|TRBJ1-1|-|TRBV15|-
CATSRGGDRPNTEAFF
TGTGCCACCAGCAGGGGGGGGGACCGCCCGAACACTGAAGCTTTCTTT
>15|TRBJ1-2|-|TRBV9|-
CASSVAQGGFYGYTF
TGTGCCAGCAGCGTAGCTCAGGGCGGTTTCTATGGCTACACCTTC
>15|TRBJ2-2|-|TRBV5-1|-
CATKGHDANTGELFF
TGCGCCACCAAAGGACATGACGCGAACACCGGGGAGCTGTTTTTT
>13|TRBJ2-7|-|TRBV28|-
CASRGATAYEQYF
TGTGCCAGCAGGGGGGCGACCGCCTACGAGCAGTACTTC